Each of the 15 T cell receptor beta chains below was sequenced from the same sample in a study of blood T cell repertoires in COVID-19. TCRdb's copy holds only in-frame clones and misses some; the assay was immunoSEQ multiplex PCR. The sample has roughly 80,000 clones; 82% are singletons. Source material: peripheral blood. Receptors were obtained from a human donor in a cohort sampled during active COVID-19.

This chain joins TRBV3-1 (or the pseudogene TRBV3-2) and TRBJ1-1; 9 bases are a match to TRBD1. The CDR3 contains 14 residues. Trimming cost V 7 bases and J 7 bases; bases outside gene matches: 10. The germline V gene encodes CDR1 LGHDT and CDR2 YNNKEL (reference sequence). The CDR3 loop is CASTLRGQGGEAFF. CDR3 coding DNA: TGTGCCAGCACCCTTAGGGGACAGGGAGGTGAAGCTTTCTTT.

This sequence joins TRBV30 and TRBJ1-6; D is unresolved. Trimming took 0 bases from V and 9 from J, leaving 12 bases between them. This CDR3 has 14 residues. CDR1 and CDR2 (germline): GTSNPN, SVGIG (reference sequence). The CDR3 sequence is CAWSVNIQVSPLHF. The CDR3, as DNA: TGTGCCTGGAGTGTGAACATCCAGGTTTCACCCCTCCACTTT. The full variable domain, its missing parts supplied by reference TRBV30 and TRBJ1-6, is SQTIHQWPATLVQPVGSPLSLECTVEGTSNPNLYWYRQAAGRGLQLLFYSVGIGQISSEVPQNLSASRPQDRQFILSSKKLLLSDSGFYLCAWSVNIQVSPLHFGNGTRLTVT.

The chain combines TRBV6-5 with TRBJ2-2; 11 positions match TRBD2. Germline CDR1 MNHEY, CDR2 SVGAGI. CDR3 size: 15 residues. After removal of 5 bases from V and 6 bases from J, the junction contained 5 bases not matched to a gene. CDR3 residues: CASSLSGGAPGELFF. The CDR3 DNA follows: TGTGCCAGCAGTCTTAGCGGGGGGGCTCCCGGGGAGCTGTTTTTT.

This clone came up once. The chain links TRBV7-2 to TRBJ2-7; TRBD1 aligns across 10 bases. V was clipped by 7 bases and J by 1 base; unmatched bases: 4. Germline CDR1 SGHTA, CDR2 FQGNSA. This CDR3 has 14 amino acids. CDR3 loop: CASTRDRGSYEQYF. CDR3 nucleotides: TGTGCCAGCACTAGGGACAGGGGTTCCTACGAGCAGTACTTC.

The rearrangement uses TRBV5-1 and TRBJ1-4; no firm D call. V was pared by 4 bases and J by 0 bases, with 7 bases between. The CDR3 extends over 14 amino acids. Germline V gene data show CDR1 as SGHRS and CDR2 as YFSETQ. The CDR3 region has the DNA TGCGCCAGCAGCGACACCGCAACTAATGAAAAACTGTTTTTT. Amino acids: CASSDTATNEKLFF.

The chain carries TRBV10-1 and TRBJ1-1; 9 nucleotides line up with TRBD1. The CDR3 covers 13 residues. Germline CDR1 WNHNN, CDR2 SYGVQD (reference sequence). Unmatched junction bases numbered 5, after V lost 6 bases and J lost 6 bases. CDR3 sequence reads: CASSKGQGSEAFF. The CDR3 DNA reads as TGCGCCAGCAGCAAGGGACAGGGCTCTGAAGCTTTCTTT.

V gene TRBV28 combines with J gene TRBJ1-4; D perhaps matches TRBD1 (6 bases). V was trimmed by 6 bases and J by 4 bases, leaving 15 bases between them. The germline CDR1 and CDR2 sequences are MDHEN and SYDVKM. CDR3 length equals 15 residues. DNA of the CDR3: TGTGCCAGCAGCGGGGCGGACAGACTTAATGAAAAACTGTTTTTT. It translates to CASSGADRLNEKLFF.

The J gene is TRBJ1-1, the V gene TRBV19; 9 bases are shared with TRBD1. CDR1 LNHDA and CDR2 SQIVND come from the germline V gene (reference sequence). The CDR3 is 16 amino acids. The junction had 15 bases not matched to a gene; V was cut back by 8 bases and J by 5 bases. CDR3 sequence: CASQYKQGASGTEAFF. In DNA, the CDR3 is TGTGCCAGTCAGTATAAACAGGGGGCCAGTGGGACTGAAGCTTTCTTT.

The chain is built from TRBV7-2 and TRBJ2-1; 7 nucleotides line up with TRBD1. Germline V gene sequence: CDR1 SGHTA, CDR2 FQGNSA. The CDR3 spans 15 residues. The ends lost 5 bases at V and 6 bases at J; junction bases unmatched: 10. Here the CDR3 DNA reads TGTGCCAGCAGCGCCTTAGGGGGCCCCCGCAATGAGCAGTTCTTC. It translates to CASSALGGPRNEQFF.

This clone was observed a few times. The J gene is TRBJ1-3, the V gene TRBV5-1; D is uncertain. Trimming shortened V by 5 bases and J by 3 bases, and 12 bases separated the two germline ends. The CDR3 has 14 residues. CDR1 is SGHRS, CDR2 YFSETQ, per germline. The CDR3 loop reads CASREWANGNTIYF. The CDR3 nucleotides read TGCGCCAGCAGGGAATGGGCGAATGGAAACACCATATATTTT.

The chain employs TRBV10-2 and TRBJ2-3; possibly TRBD1 for D (5 bases). Trimming removed 8 bases at V and 2 bases at J, with 11 bases between. There are 13 residues in the CDR3. CDR1 and CDR2 (germline): WSHSY, SAAADI. The CDR3 DNA is TGCGCCAGCGAAAGCAGGGACACAGATACGCAGTATTTT. It codes for CASESRDTDTQYF.

The chain links TRBV6-1 to TRBJ2-7; unclear D gene. CDR3 length: 11 amino acids. Trimming shortened V by 3 bases and J by 3 bases, and 3 bases separated the two germline ends. Germline CDR1 and CDR2: MNHNS and SASEGT. The CDR3 DNA is TGTGCCAGCAGTGACAGCTACGAGCAGTACTTC. Its translation: CASSDSYEQYF.

This sequence joins TRBV6-1 and TRBJ1-5; the match to TRBD1 covers 7 bases. Losses at the gene ends were 1 base for V and 11 bases for J; bases not matched to a gene: 11. CDR1 MNHNS and CDR2 SASEGT come from the germline V gene. The CDR3 sequence is 15 residues long. CDR3 region: CASSEDAGGIMSQHF. The DNA of the CDR3 is TGTGCCAGCAGTGAAGACGCAGGGGGGATCATGTCCCAGCATTTT.

The V gene is TRBV24-1, the J gene TRBJ2-3; D possibly corresponds to TRBD1 (6 bases). Trimming pared 7 bases from V and 2 bases from J, leaving 9 bases between. Germline V gene lookup returns CDR1 KGHDR and CDR2 SFDVKD. CDR3 size: 13 residues. CDR3 amino acids: CATRTGATDTQYF. CDR3 nucleotides: TGTGCCACCAGGACAGGCGCCACAGATACGCAGTATTTT.

The CDR3 DNA is TGCGCCAGCAGTGAGCAGCGGGGGGAAGAGACCCAGTACTTC. Its protein product is CASSEQRGEETQYF. The chain links TRBV10-1 to TRBJ2-5; 9 bases fit TRBD2. This CDR3 contains 14 residues. Germline V gene data show CDR1 as WNHNN and CDR2 as SYGVQD (reference sequence). V trimming: 2 bases; J trimming: 3 bases; junction bases outside the gene matches: 1.